The sequence of this T cell receptor beta chain was determined in a study of cytomegalovirus exposure and HLA in healthy donors. The PCR ran on 60 Vbeta and 13 Jbeta primers. The method was immunoSEQ multiplex PCR; TCRdb's version includes in-frame clones alone and lacks a portion of them. Of 110,000 to 150,000 clones listed, around four fifths are singletons. The V end lost 6 bases, the J end lost 4 bases, and 10 bases lay between the germline ends. Germline loops: CDR1 MNHNY, CDR2 SVGAGI (reference sequence). The CDR3 extends over 13 amino acids. V is TRBV6-6 and J is TRBJ1-5, with D perhaps TRBD1 (6 bases). This clonotype was obtained from a boy aged 2 to 9 in good health and CMV-seronegative. Sequencing was done on a sample of PBMCs. CDR3 amino acids: CASRRTENQPQHF. In DNA, the CDR3 is TGTGCCAGCAGACGGACAGAGAATCAGCCCCAGCATTTT.